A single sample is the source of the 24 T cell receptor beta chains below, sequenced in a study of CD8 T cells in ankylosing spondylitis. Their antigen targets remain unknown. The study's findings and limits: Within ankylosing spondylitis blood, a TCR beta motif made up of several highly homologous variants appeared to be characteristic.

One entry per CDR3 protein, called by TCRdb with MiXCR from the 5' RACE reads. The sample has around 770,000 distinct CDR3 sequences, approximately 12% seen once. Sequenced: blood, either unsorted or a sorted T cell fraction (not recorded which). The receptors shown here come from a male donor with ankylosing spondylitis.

CDR3: CASSLETGRYEQYF. The CDR3, as DNA: TGTGCCAGCAGTTTGGAGACAGGGCGGTACGAGCAGTACTTC. V and J are TRBV27 and TRBJ2-7; 7 bases are a match to TRBD1. CDR3 length: 14 residues. Germline CDR1 is MNHEY and CDR2 is SMNVEV (reference sequence). V trimming: 3 bases; J trimming: 4 bases; junction bases outside the gene matches: 6.

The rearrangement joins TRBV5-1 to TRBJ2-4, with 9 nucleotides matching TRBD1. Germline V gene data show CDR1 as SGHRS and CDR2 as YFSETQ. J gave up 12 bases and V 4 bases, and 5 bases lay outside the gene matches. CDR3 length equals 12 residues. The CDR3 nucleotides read TGCGCCAGCAGCACACAGGGGGCTGCTCAGTACTTC. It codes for CASSTQGAAQYF.

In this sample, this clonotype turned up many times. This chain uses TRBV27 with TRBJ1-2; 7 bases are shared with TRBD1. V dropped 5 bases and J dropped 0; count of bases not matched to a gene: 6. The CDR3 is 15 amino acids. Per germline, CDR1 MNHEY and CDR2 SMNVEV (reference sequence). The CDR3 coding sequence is TGTGCCAGCAGTCCGACCGGGACAGCTAACTATGGCTACACCTTC. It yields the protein CASSPTGTANYGYTF.

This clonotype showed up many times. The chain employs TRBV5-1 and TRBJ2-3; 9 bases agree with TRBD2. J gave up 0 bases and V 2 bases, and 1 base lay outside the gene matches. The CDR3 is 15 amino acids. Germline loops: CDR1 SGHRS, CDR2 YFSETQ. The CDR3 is CASSFLAGSTDTQYF. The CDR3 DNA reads TGCGCCAGCAGCTTTCTAGCGGGGAGCACAGATACGCAGTATTTT.

The CDR3 sequence is CASSLVESRADTQYF. The CDR3 DNA sequence: TGCGCCAGCAGCTTGGTGGAGAGTAGGGCAGATACGCAGTATTTT. The chain joins TRBV5-1 to TRBJ2-3; D unresolved. V lost 0 bases, J lost 4 bases, and 12 bases lay in between. Germline V gene data show CDR1 as SGHRS and CDR2 as YFSETQ. CDR3 size: 15 residues. The full variable domain, rest sourced from reference TRBV5-1 and TRBJ2-3, is KAGVTQTPRYLIKTRGQQVTLSCSPISGHRSVSWYQQTPGQGLQFLFEYFSETQRNKGNFPGRFSGRQFSNSRSEMNVSTLELGDSALYLCASSLVESRADTQYFGPGTRLTVL.

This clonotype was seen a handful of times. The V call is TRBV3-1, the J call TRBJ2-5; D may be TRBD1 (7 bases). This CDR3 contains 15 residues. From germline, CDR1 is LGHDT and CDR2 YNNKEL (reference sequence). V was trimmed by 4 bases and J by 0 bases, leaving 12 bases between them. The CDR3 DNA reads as TGTGCCAGCAGCCTCCCAGGGGGGTACCAAGAGACCCAGTACTTC. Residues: CASSLPGGYQETQYF.

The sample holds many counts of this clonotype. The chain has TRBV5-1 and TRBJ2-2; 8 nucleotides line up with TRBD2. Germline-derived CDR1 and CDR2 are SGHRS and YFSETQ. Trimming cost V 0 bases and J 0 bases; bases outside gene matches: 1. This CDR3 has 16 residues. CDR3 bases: TGCGCCAGCAGCTTGGAGCGGGGGACGAACACCGGGGAGCTGTTTTTT. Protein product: CASSLERGTNTGELFF. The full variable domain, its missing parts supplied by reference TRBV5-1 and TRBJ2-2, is KAGVTQTPRYLIKTRGQQVTLSCSPISGHRSVSWYQQTPGQGLQFLFEYFSETQRNKGNFPGRFSGRQFSNSRSEMNVSTLELGDSALYLCASSLERGTNTGELFFGEGSRLTVL.

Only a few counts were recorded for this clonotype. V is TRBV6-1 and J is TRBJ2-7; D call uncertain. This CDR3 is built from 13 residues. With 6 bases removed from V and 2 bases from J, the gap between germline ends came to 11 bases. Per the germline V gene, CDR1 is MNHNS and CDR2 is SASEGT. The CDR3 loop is CASSRKGTYEQYF. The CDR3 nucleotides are TGTGCCAGCAGCCGAAAAGGGACCTACGAGCAGTACTTC.

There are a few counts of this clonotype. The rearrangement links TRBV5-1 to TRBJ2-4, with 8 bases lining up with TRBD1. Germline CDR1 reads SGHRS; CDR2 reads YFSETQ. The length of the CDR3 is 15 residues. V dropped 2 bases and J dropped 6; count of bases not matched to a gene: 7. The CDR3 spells CASSLGDRGPNIQYF. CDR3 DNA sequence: TGCGCCAGCAGCTTAGGCGACAGGGGTCCAAACATTCAGTACTTC.

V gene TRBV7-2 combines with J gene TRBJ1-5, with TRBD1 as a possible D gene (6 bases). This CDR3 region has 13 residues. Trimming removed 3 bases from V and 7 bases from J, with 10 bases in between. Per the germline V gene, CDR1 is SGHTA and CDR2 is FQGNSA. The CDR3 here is CASSFTGTQPQHF. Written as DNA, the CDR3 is TGTGCCAGCAGCTTTACAGGGACCCAGCCCCAGCATTTT.

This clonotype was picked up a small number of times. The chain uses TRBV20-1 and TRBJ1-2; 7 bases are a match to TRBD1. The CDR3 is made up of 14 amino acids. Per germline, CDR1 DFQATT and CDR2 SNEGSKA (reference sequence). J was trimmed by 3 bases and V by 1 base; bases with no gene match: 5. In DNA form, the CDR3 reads TGCAGTGCTAGAGGGGACAGTGCTCACTATGGCTACACCTTC. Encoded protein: CSARGDSAHYGYTF.

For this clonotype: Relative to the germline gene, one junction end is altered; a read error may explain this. The CDR3 protein is CATGQTRAGGLFF. In DNA form, the CDR3 reads TGTGCCACCGGACAGACCAGGGCCGGGGGGCTGTTTTTT. V usage is TRBV24-1 and J usage is TRBJ2-2, with D tentatively TRBD1 or TRBD2 (6 bases each). CDR3 length equals 13 residues. In germline, CDR1 is KGHDR, CDR2 SFDVKD.

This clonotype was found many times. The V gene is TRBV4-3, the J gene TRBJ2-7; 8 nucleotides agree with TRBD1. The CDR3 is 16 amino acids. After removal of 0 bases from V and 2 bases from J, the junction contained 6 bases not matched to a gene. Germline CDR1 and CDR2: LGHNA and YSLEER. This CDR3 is CASSQDPAGGPYEQYF. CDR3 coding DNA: TGCGCCAGCAGCCAAGACCCAGCAGGGGGCCCCTACGAGCAGTACTTC.

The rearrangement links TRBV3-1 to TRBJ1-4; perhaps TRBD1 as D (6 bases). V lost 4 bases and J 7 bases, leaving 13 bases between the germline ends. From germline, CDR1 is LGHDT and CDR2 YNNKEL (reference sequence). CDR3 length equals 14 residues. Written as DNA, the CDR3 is TGTGCCAGCAGCCCCAGGGGACTTGGTGAAAAACTGTTTTTT. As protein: CASSPRGLGEKLFF. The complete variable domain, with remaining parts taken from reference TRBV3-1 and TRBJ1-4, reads DTAVSQTPKYLVTQMGNDKSIKCEQNLGHDTMYWYKQDSKKFLKIMFSYNNKELIINETVPNRFSPKSPDKAHLNLHINSLELGDSAVYFCASSPRGLGEKLFFGSGTQLSVL.

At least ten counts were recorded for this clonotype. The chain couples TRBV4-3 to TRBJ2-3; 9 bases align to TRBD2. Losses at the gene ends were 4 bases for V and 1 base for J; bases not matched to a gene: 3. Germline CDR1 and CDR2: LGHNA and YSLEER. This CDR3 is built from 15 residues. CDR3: CASSLAGVGTDTQYF. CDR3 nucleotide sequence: TGCGCCAGCAGCCTAGCGGGGGTGGGCACAGATACGCAGTATTTT.

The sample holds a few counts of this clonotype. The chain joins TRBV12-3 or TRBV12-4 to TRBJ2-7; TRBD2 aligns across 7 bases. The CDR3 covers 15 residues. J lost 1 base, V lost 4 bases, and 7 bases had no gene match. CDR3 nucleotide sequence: TGTGCCAGCAGTTATACGAGGGGAGGGTCCTACGAGCAGTACTTC. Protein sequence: CASSYTRGGSYEQYF.

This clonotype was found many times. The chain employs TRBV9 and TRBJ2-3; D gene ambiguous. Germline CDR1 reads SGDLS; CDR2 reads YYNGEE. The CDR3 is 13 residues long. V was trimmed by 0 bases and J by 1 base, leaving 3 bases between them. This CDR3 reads CASSVAGTDTQYF. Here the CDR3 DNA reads TGTGCCAGCAGCGTAGCAGGCACAGATACGCAGTATTTT. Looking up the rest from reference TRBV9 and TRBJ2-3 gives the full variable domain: DSGVTQTPKHLITATGQRVTLRCSPRSGDLSVYWYQQSLDQGLQFLIQYYNGEERAKGNILERFSAQQFPDLHSELNLSSLELGDSALYFCASSVAGTDTQYFGPGTRLTVL.

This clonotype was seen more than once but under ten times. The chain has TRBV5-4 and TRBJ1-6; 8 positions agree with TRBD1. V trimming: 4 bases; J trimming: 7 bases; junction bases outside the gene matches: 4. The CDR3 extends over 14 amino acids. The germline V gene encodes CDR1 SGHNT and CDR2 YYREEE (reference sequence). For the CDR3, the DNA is TGTGCCAGCAGCATATGGGACAGGAATTCACCCCTCCACTTT. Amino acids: CASSIWDRNSPLHF.

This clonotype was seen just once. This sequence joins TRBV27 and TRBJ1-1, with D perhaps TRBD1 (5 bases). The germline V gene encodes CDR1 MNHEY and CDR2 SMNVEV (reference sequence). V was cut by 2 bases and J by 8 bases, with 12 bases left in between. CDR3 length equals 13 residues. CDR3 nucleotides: TGTGCCAGCAGTTTAACCAGGGAAAGCGAAGCTTTCTTT. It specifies CASSLTRESEAFF.

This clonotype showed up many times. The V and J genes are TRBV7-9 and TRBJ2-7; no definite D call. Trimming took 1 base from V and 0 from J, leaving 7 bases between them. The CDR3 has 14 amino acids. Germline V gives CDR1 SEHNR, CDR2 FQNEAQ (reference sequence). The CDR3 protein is CASSLGVHSYEQYF. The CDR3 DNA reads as TGTGCCAGCAGCTTAGGGGTCCACTCCTACGAGCAGTACTTC. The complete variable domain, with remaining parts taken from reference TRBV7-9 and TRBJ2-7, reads DTGVSQNPRHKITKRGQNVTFRCDPISEHNRLYWYRQTLGQGPEFLTYFQNEAQLEKSRLLSDRFSAERPKGSFSTLEIQRTEQGDSAMYLCASSLGVHSYEQYFGPGTRLTVT.

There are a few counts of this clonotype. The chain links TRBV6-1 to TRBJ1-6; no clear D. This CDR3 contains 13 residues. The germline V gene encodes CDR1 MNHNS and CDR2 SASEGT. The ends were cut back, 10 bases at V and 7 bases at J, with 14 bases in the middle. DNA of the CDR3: TGTGCCATCACAAGAGAAGACAATTCACCCCTCCACTTT. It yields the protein CAITREDNSPLHF.

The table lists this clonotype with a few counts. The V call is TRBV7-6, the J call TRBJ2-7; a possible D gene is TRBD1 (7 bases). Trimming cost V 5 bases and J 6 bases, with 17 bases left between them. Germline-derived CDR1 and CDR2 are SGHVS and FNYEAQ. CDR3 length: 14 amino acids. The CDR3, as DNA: TGTGCCAGCAGCCCGCGGGACAGCGCAAGCGAGCAGTACTTC. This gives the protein CASSPRDSASEQYF.

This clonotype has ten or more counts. Written as DNA, the CDR3 is TGTGCCAGCAGTTCCTCCGGGGGGACACGGATCTACGAGCAGTACTTC. Its translation is CASSSSGGTRIYEQYF. The chain carries TRBV6-5 and TRBJ2-7, with a tentative D call TRBD2 (7 bases). The germline CDR1 and CDR2 sequences are MNHEY and SVGAGI. Trimming left V 4 bases short and J 3 bases short, with 19 bases between. The CDR3 consists of 16 residues.

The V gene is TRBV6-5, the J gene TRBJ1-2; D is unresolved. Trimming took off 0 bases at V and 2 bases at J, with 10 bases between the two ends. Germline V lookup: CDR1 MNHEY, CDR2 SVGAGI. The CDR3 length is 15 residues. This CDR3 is CASSYSHGTNYGYTF. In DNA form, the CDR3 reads TGTGCCAGCAGTTACTCCCACGGAACAAACTATGGCTACACCTTC.